This T cell receptor (beta chain) stems from a study of neoadjuvant anti-PD-1 for oral cavity cancer. Method: immunoSEQ multiplex PCR; TCRdb's copy keeps in-frame clones and lacks some. The table has over 13,000 clones, approximately 70% seen once. The V gene lost 2 bases and the J gene lost 4 bases, with 14 bases spanning the gap. Per the germline V gene, CDR1 is SNHLY and CDR2 is FYNNEI. The CDR3 spans 15 residues. Time point: after neoadjuvant nivolumab, at surgical resection. These newly diagnosed stage II-IVA oral cavity squamous cell carcinoma patients had no prior systemic or radiation treatment.

This sequence was found in a person aged 40 to 85 with oral cavity squamous cell carcinoma. The source was PBMCs, collected after nivolumab (anti-PD-1) treatment. This chain connects TRBV2 to TRBJ2-5; D possibly corresponds to TRBD1 (6 bases). The CDR3 bases are TGTGCCAGCAGTGAATCCCAGGGGCTGGGAGAGACCCAGTACTTC. This translates into CASSESQGLGETQYF.